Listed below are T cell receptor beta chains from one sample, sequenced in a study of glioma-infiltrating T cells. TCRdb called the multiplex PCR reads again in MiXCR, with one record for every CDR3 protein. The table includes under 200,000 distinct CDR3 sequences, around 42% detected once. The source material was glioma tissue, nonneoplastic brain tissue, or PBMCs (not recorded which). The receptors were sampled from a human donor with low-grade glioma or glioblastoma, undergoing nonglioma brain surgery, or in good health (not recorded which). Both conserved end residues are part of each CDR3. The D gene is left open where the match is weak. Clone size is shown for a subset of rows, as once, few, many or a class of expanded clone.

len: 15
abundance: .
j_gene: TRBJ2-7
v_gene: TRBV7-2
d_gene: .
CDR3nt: TGTGCCAGCAGCTTAAAACAGGGACGGGAATACGAGCAGTACTTC
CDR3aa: CASSLKQGREYEQYF

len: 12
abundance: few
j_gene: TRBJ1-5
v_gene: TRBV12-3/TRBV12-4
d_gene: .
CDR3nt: TGTGCCAGCAGATACAGCTTTGGGCCCCAGCATTTT
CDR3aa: CASRYSFGPQHF

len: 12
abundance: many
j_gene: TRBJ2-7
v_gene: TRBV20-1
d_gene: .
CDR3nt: TGCAGTGCTACAGGGGGAGGGTACGAGCAGTACTTC
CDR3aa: CSATGGGYEQYF

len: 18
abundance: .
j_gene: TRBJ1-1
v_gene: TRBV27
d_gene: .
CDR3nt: TGTGCCAGCACCATTAAGGGCGGTACAGTGACGCTCAACACTGAAGCTTTCTTT
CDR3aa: CASTIKGGTVTLNTEAFF

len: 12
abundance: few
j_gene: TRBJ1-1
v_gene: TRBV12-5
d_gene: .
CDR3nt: TGTGCTAGTGGCTCCCAGAACACTGAAGCTTTCTTT
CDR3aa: CASGSQNTEAFF

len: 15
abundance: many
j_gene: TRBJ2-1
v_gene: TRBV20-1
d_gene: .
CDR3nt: TGCAGTGCCACGGCGGGCCGGAGCTCCTACAATGAGCAGTTCTTC
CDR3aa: CSATAGRSSYNEQFF

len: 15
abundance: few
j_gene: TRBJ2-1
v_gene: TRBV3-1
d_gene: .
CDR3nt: TGTGCCAGCAGCCAAGATGCAACAGGGGAGGATGAGCAGTTCTTC
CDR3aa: CASSQDATGEDEQFF

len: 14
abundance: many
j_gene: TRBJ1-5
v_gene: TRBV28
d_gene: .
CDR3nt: TGTGCCAGCACCCTTACGCGGGGGGATCAGCCCCAGCATTTT
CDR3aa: CASTLTRGDQPQHF

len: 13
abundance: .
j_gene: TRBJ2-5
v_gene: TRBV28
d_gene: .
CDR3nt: TGTGCCGGCTTAAGAGCGAACCAAGAGACCCAGTACTTC
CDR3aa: CAGLRANQETQYF

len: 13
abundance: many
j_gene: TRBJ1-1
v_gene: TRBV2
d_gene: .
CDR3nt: TGTGCCAGCAGTAAGTCAGGTTCCCGGGGAGCTTTCTTT
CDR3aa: CASSKSGSRGAFF

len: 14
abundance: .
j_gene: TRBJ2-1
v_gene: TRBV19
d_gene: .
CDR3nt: TGTGCCAGTAGTATTAATGCGGGAAGCAATGAGCAGTTCTTC
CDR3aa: CASSINAGSNEQFF

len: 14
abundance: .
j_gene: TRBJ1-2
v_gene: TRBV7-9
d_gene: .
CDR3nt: TGTGCCAGCAGCTTAGTGGGAGGGGACTATGGCCACACCTTC
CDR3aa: CASSLVGGDYGHTF

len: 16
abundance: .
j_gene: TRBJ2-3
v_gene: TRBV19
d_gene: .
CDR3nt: TGTGCCAGTAGTAAGCTAGAGGGAGCTTGGACAGATACGCAGTATTTT
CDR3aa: CASSKLEGAWTDTQYF

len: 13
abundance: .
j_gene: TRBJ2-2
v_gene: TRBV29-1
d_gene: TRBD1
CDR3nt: TGCAGCGCTGGACAGGGGGAGACCGGGGAGCTGTTTTTT
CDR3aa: CSAGQGETGELFF

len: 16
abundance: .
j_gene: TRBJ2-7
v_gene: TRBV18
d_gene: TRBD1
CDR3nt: TGTGCCAGCTCACCCCGGACAGGGAAAAACAACAATGAGGAGTACTTC
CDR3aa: CASSPRTGKNNNEEYF

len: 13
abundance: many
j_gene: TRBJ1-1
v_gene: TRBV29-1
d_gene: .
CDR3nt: TGCAGCGTTGAATTCCAGGGAAGGACTGAAGCTTTCTTT
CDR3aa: CSVEFQGRTEAFF

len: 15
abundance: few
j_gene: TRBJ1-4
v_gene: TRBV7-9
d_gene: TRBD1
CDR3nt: TGTGCCAGCAGCTTATTCTCGGGTGGGACAGGCCGACTGTTTTTT
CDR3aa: CASSLFSGGTGRLFF

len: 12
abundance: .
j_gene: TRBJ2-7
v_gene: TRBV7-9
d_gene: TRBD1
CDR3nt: TGTGCCAGCAGCAAGGACAGGGCGGGGTGGTACTTC
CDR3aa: CASSKDRAGWYF

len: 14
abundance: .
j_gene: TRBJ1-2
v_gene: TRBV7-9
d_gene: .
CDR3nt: TGTGCCAGCGGCCCAACACCTCGTGCCGATGGCTACACCTTC
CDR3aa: CASGPTPRADGYTF